This T cell receptor (beta chain) was captured by sequencing in a study of T cell responses to AZD1222 COVID-19 vaccine. The repertoire was sequenced with immunoSEQ multiplex PCR; TCRdb's copy has only in-frame clones and lacks some. The sample records some 71,000 clones, around 89% being singletons. For this clone: The antigen is undetermined.

Study-wide findings and caveats: Reportedly, nearly half the spike-specific TCRs target unmutated variant regions.

The receptor's source is an adult who received the AZD1222 COVID-19 vaccine. Sample: peripheral blood, taken 28 days after the second AZD1222 dose.

The CDR3 spells CASSFVTGGFSGELFF. CDR3 DNA: TGTGCCAGCAGCTTTGTTACAGGGGGTTTTTCCGGGGAGCTGTTTTTT. The chain links TRBV5-6 to TRBJ2-2, with TRBD1 matching 8 bases. CDR3 size: 16 residues. Germline V gene lookup returns CDR1 SGHDT and CDR2 YYEEEE. Trimming at V came to 2 bases and at J to 6 bases, leaving 9 bases not matched to a gene.